The sequence of this T cell receptor beta chain was determined in a study of T cells after posttransplantation cyclophosphamide. Study findings and constraints: Skin or GI-infiltrating T cells shared few TRB sequences with blood. Later blood repertoires were often dominated by clones from the donor CD8+ memory compartment.

Concerning this clone itself: The antigen remains unidentified.

Produced via immunoSEQ multiplex PCR; TCRdb's table is partial and in-frame only. The sample holds about 52,000 clones, 85% to 95% seen once. V gave up 4 bases and J gave up 2 bases, with 13 bases separating them. Per the germline V gene, CDR1 is SNHLY and CDR2 is FYNNEI. The CDR3 is 15 amino acids. The sample comprised PBMCs. This receptor was taken from a woman aged 25-40 years in good health and a related stem cell transplant donor. J is TRBJ2-3 and V is TRBV2; perhaps TRBD2 as D (6 bases). The CDR3 coding sequence is TGTGCCAGCAGTGGAGCGACGGGGGACACAGATACGCAGTATTTT. This translates into CASSGATGDTDTQYF.